This TCR beta chain stems from a study of T-cell memory formation after mild COVID-19 (dated by TCRdb to about 2021). General notes on the study: Most TCR sequence clusters were specific to one of the two donors. In a couple of donors, T-cell clones that expanded and contracted after mild COVID-19 were tracked by sequencing TCRalpha and TCRbeta repertoires over time. The cohort comprised two young, previously healthy adult volunteers, one female and one male.

Cut back by 2 bases and 4 bases, the V and J ends lie 9 bases apart. Per the germline V gene, KGHDR is the CDR1 and SFDVKD is the CDR2. The CDR3 has 14 amino acids, counting the end cysteine and phenylalanine. The CDR3 DNA has 42 bases and is translated from base 1. Results the study describes overall, beyond this receptor: The second-wave clones that peaked on day 37 were not confirmed to be SARS-CoV-2 specific. Some responding clones were detected in pre-infection memory, suggesting pre-existing cross-reactive memory T cells joined the SARS-CoV-2 response. From day 15 to 85, contracting clones showed balanced CD4/CD8 phenotypes, whereas a second wave of clones that expanded from day 15 to 37 leaned towards CD4+. The study included only a couple of mild cases, and larger cohorts that include severe cases with pre-infection samples were judged to be necessary. Contracting CD4+ clones appeared mostly in the CM and EM memory subsets, whereas CD8+ clones were enriched in EMRA.

Ficoll-Paque density gradient centrifugation was the method used to isolate PBMCs. The run used an Illumina NovaSeq 6000. Using 5'RACE with constant-segment primers, TCRalpha and TCRbeta cDNA libraries were constructed, with sample barcodes and unique molecular identifiers added in the process. RNA was extracted from every sample with Trizol reagent. Amplification of the libraries took two PCR steps, and the second step added a second sample barcode plus Illumina TruSeq adapters. Sequencing of libraries was performed on an Illumina NovaSeq with 2 x 150 bp paired-end reads. On the study's bioinformatics: The reads were demultiplexed and collapsed into UMI-guided consensus sequences using migec v1.2.7. Using mixcr v2.1.11, UMI consensuses were aligned to TRA and TRB V and J templates and then assembled into clonotypes. Expanded or contracted clonotypes were those called significant by both edgeR and NoisET, with noise models trained on biological replicates. For edgeR calls, the cutoffs were a false discovery rate-adjusted p below 0.01 and a log2 fold-change threshold of 1. As an exploratory analysis of dynamics, max-normalized trajectories of the 1000 most abundant clonotypes were examined with PCA combined with hierarchical clustering. The CD4 or CD8 phenotype of responding clones was assigned using the separately sequenced CD4+ and CD8+ repertoires. The public sequencing data were trimmed at Q25 with fastp and processed into clonotypes with MiXCR by TCRdb, which kept only in-frame beta chains. All rows with the same CDR3 protein become a single entry with the most common DNA and genes. The V and J calls here are based on TCRdb, not the publication. Recorded for this sample are 290,000 or so distinct CDR3 sequences; just under 20% of them occurred a single time. The ten largest clonotypes hold roughly 21% of the sample.

This clonotype was counted between two and nine times. Its target antigen remains unknown. The input lacks base qualities; no much larger clone sits a single base away. The receptor comes from a man aged 18 to 29 who had mild COVID-19 (a few samples of this study predate the infection). The sample titles of this study are shuffled in the database, so cell type and time point are left out; the donor was told from shared clones. Recombination joined TRBV24-1 with TRBJ2-3, with no reliable assignment of the D segment. Sequenced sample: PBMCs or a T cell subset sorted from them (not recorded which). CDR3 protein: CATSDSPGADTQYF. In nucleotides, the sequence is TGTGCCACCAGTGATTCTCCGGGCGCAGATACGCAGTATTTT.